The 6 T cell receptor beta chains given below trace back to one sample, sequenced in a study of Graves' ophthalmopathy and Graves' hyperthyroidism. TCR beta CDR3 amplification used RNA transcripts. HTBI primers primed a first-round RT-PCR, and a second-round multiplex PCR followed. TCRdb reprocessed the multiplex PCR reads with MiXCR, giving one entry per CDR3 protein. The sample has some 250,000 distinct CDR3 sequences, approximately 42% seen once. Sequencing was carried out using peripheral blood. The receptors come from an adult man with Graves' ophthalmopathy.

V usage is TRBV10-3 and J usage is TRBJ1-1; 10 bases map to TRBD1. Germline lookup yields CDR1 ENHRY and CDR2 SYGVKD. The CDR3 loop spans 15 amino acids. Trimming cost V 6 bases and J 2 bases; bases outside gene matches: 6. The CDR3 DNA reads TGTGCCATCAGCGCCCGGGACAGGGGAAACACTGAAGCTTTCTTT. It translates to CAISARDRGNTEAFF.

The chain carries TRBV19 and TRBJ2-7; tentatively, D is TRBD2 (5 bases). The CDR3 consists of 12 residues. Germline V gene data show CDR1 as LNHDA and CDR2 as SQIVND (reference sequence). V was clipped by 7 bases and J by 4 bases, with 11 bases between them. CDR3 region: CASTATGYEQYF. CDR3 bases: TGTGCCAGTACCGCGACGGGGTACGAGCAGTACTTC.

This clonotype was counted many times. The chain has TRBV10-2 and TRBJ1-2; D gene ambiguous. This CDR3 is built from 12 residues. Germline assignment: CDR1 WSHSY and CDR2 SAAADI. Deletions cut 5 bases from V and 4 bases from J, with 8 bases between. The CDR3: CASSTDFYGYTF. The CDR3 DNA reads TGCGCCAGCAGTACAGATTTCTATGGCTACACCTTC.

The rearrangement uses TRBV5-1 and TRBJ2-6; 9 nucleotides align to TRBD2. Trimming at V came to 2 bases and at J to 0 bases, leaving 6 bases not matched to a gene. CDR3 length: 18 residues. Germline V gene sequence: CDR1 SGHRS, CDR2 YFSETQ. The CDR3 region is CASSFGAGGISGANVLTF. The CDR3 DNA follows: TGCGCCAGCAGCTTCGGCGCGGGAGGGATCTCTGGGGCCAACGTCCTGACTTTC. Full variable domain (rest looked up from reference TRBV5-1 and TRBJ2-6): KAGVTQTPRYLIKTRGQQVTLSCSPISGHRSVSWYQQTPGQGLQFLFEYFSETQRNKGNFPGRFSGRQFSNSRSEMNVSTLELGDSALYLCASSFGAGGISGANVLTFGAGSRLTVL.

V gene TRBV6-4 combines with J gene TRBJ1-4, with D unresolved. Germline V gene lookup returns CDR1 MRHNA and CDR2 SNTAGT. Trimming shortened V by 11 bases and J by 8 bases, and 15 bases separated the two germline ends. The CDR3 sequence is 12 residues long. The DNA of the CDR3 is TGTGCCGACCCCAAGGGTTGGGAAAAACTGTTTTTT. Amino acid sequence: CADPKGWEKLFF.

The chain is built from TRBV7-9 and TRBJ1-1; D is undetermined. The V end was cut by 1 base, the J end by 8 bases, with 14 bases between. Germline assignment: CDR1 SEHNR and CDR2 FQNEAQ (reference sequence). The CDR3 loop spans 14 amino acids. The CDR3 is CASSLGAGSLEAFF. The CDR3 nucleotides read TGTGCCAGCAGCTTAGGGGCGGGTTCTTTAGAAGCTTTCTTT.